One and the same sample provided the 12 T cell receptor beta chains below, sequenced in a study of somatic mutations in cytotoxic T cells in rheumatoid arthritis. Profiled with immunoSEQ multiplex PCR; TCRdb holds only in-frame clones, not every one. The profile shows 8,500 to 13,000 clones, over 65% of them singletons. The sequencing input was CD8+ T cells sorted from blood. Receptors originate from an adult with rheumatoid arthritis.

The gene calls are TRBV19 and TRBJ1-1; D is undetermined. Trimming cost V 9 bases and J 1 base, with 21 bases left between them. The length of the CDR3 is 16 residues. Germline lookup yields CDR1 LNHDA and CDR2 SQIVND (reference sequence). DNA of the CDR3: TGTGCCAGCCATGCCGTCCTACTCCGGGGGAACACTGAAGCTTTCTTT. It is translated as CASHAVLLRGNTEAFF.

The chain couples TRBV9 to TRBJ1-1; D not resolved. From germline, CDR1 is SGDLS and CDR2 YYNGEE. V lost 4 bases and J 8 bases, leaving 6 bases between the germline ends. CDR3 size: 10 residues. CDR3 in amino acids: CASSPSEAFF. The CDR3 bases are TGTGCCAGCAGCCCGTCAGAAGCTTTCTTT.

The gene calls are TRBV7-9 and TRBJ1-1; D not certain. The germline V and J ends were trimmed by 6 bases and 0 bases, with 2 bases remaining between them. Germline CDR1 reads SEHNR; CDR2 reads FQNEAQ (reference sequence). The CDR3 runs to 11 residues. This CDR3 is CASSLNTEAFF. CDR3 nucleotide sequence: TGTGCCAGCAGTTTGAACACTGAAGCTTTCTTT.

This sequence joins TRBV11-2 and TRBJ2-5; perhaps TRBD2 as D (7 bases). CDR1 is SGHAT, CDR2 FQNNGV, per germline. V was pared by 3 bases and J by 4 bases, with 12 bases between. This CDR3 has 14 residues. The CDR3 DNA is TGTGCCAGCAGCTTTGGCGGGGGCTTAGAGACCCAGTACTTC. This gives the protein CASSFGGGLETQYF.

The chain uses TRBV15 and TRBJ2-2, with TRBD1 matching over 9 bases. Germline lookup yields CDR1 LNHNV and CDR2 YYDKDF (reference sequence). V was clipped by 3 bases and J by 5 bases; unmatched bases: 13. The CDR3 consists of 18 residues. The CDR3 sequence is CATSSTGTGKLWTGELFF. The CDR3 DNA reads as TGTGCCACCAGCAGCACCGGGACAGGGAAGCTCTGGACCGGGGAGCTGTTTTTT.

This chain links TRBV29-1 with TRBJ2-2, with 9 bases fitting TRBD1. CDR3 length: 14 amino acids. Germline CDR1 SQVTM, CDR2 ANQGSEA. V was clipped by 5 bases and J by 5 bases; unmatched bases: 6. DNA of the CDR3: TGCAGCGTTATACAGGGGGCCCGGACCGGGGAGCTGTTTTTT. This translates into CSVIQGARTGELFF.

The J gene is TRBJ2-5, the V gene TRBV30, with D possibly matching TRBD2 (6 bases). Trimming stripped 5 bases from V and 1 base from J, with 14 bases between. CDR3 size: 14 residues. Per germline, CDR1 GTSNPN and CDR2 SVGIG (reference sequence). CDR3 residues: CAWGETSPQETQYF. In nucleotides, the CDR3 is TGTGCCTGGGGGGAGACTAGTCCCCAAGAGACCCAGTACTTC.

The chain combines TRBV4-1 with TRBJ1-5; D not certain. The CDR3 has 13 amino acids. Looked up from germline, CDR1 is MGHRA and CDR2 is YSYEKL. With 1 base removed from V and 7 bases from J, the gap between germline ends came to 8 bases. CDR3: CASSQATGQPQHF. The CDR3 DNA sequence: TGCGCCAGCAGCCAAGCGACGGGGCAGCCCCAGCATTTT.

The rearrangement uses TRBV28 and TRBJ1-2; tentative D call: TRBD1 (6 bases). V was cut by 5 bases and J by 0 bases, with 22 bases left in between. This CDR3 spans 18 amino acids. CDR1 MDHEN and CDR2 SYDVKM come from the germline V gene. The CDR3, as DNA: TGTGCCAGCAGTCCCGCGCCCAGGACAGCCCTTACTAACTATGGCTACACCTTC. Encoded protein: CASSPAPRTALTNYGYTF.

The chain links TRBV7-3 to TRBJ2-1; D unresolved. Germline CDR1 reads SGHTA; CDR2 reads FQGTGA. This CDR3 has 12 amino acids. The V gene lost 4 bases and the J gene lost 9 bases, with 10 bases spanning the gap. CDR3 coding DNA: TGTGCCAGCAGCTCGACTTCGAGTGAGCAGTTCTTC. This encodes CASSSTSSEQFF. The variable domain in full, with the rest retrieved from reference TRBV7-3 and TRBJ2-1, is GAGVSQTPSNKVTEKGKYVELRCDPISGHTALYWYRQSLGQGPEFLIYFQGTGAADDSGLPNDRFFAVRPEGSVSTLKIQRTERGDSAVYLCASSSTSSEQFFGPGTRLTVL.

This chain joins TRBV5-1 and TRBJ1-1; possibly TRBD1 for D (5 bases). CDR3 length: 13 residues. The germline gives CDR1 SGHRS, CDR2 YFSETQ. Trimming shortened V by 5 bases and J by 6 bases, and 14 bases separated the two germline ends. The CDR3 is CASSPFGGPEAFF. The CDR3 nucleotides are TGCGCCAGCAGTCCCTTCGGGGGTCCTGAAGCTTTCTTT.

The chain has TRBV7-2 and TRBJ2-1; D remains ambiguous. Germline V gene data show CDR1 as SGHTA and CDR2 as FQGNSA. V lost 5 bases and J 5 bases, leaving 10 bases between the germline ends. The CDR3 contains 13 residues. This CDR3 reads CASSHSRNNEQFF. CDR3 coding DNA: TGTGCCAGCAGCCACTCCCGCAACAATGAGCAGTTCTTC. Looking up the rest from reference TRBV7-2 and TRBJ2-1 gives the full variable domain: GAGVSQSPSNKVTEKGKDVELRCDPISGHTALYWYRQSLGQGLEFLIYFQGNSAPDKSGLPSDRFSAERTGGSVSTLTIQRTQQEDSAVYLCASSHSRNNEQFFGPGTRLTVL.